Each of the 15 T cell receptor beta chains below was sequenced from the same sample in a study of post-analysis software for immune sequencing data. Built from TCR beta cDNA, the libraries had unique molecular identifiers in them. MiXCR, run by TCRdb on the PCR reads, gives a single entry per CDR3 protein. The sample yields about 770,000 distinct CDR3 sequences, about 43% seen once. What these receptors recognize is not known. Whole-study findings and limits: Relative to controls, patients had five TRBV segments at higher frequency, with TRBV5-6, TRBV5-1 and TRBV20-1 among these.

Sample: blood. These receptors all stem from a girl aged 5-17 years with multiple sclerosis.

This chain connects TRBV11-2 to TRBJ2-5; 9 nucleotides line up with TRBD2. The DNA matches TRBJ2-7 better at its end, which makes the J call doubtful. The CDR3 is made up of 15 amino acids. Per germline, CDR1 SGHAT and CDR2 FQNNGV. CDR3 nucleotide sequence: TGTGCCAGCAGCTTAGGGCGAGCGGGAGGTGACGAGCAGTACTTC. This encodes CASSLGRAGGDEQYF.

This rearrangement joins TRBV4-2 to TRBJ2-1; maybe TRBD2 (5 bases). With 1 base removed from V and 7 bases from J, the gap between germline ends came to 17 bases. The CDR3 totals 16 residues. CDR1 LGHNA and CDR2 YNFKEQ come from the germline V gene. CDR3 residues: CASSQAAGVHPNEQFF. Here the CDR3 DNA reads TGTGCCAGCAGCCAAGCGGCGGGTGTCCACCCGAATGAGCAGTTCTTC.

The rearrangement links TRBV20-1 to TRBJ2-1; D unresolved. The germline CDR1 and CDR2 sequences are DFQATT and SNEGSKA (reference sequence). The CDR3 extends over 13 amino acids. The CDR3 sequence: CSASRPLQNEQFF. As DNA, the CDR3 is TGCAGCGCGAGTCGACCCCTCCAGAATGAGCAGTTCTTC.

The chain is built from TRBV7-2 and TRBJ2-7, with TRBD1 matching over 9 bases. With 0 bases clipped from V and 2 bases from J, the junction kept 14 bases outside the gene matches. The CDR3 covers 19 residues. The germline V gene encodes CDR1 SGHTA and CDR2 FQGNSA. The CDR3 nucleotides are TGTGCCAGCAGCTTAGCCATGGGCCGGGACAGGGCCGCCGCCTACGAGCAGTACTTC. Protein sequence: CASSLAMGRDRAAAYEQYF.

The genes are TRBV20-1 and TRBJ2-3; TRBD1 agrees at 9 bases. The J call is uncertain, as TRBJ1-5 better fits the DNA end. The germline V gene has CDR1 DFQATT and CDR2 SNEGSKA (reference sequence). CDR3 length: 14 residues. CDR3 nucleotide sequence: TGCAGTGCTAGATGGACAGGGGACGGGCAGCCCCAGCATTTT. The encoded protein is CSARWTGDGQPQHF.

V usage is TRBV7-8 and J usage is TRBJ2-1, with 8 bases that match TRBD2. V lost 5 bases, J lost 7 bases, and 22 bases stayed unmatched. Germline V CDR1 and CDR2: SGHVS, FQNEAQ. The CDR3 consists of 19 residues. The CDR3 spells CASSRTAGGRSAPRNEQFF. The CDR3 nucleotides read TGTGCCAGCAGCCGTACGGCGGGAGGTAGGTCGGCGCCTCGGAATGAGCAGTTCTTC.

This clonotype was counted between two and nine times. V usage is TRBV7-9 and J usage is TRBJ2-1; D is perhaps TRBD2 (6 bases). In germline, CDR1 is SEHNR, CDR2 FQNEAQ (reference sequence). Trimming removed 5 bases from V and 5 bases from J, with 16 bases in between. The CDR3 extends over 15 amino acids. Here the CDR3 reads CASSLRGLQDNEQFF. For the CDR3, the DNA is TGTGCCAGCAGCCTCCGGGGACTGCAAGACAATGAGCAGTTCTTC.

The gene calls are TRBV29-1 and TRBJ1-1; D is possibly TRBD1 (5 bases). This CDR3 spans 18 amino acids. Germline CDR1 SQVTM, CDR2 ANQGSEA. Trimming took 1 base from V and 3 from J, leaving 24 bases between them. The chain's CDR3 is CSVEAGGGRLETDTEAFF. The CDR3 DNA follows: TGCAGCGTTGAAGCGGGCGGGGGTCGACTGGAGACGGACACTGAAGCTTTCTTT.

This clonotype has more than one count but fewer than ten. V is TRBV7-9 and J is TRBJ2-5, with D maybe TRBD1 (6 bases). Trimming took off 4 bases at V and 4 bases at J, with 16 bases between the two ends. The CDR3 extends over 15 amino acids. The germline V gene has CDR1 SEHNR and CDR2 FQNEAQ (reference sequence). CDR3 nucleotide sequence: TGTGCCAGCAGCTCACGACCGACAGGACCAGAGACCCAGTACTTC. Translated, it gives CASSSRPTGPETQYF.

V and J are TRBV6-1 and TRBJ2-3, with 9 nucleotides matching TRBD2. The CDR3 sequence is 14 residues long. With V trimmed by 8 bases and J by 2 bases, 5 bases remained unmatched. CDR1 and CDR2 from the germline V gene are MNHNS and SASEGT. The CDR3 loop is CASLLAGFTDTQYF. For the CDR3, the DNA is TGTGCCAGCCTCCTAGCGGGGTTCACAGATACGCAGTATTTT.

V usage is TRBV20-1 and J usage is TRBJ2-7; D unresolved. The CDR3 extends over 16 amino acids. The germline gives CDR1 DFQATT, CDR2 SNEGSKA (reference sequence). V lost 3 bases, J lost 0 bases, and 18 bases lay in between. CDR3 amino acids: CSASFVEPLSSYEQYF. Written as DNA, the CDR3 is TGCAGTGCTAGTTTCGTCGAACCCTTAAGCTCCTACGAGCAGTACTTC.

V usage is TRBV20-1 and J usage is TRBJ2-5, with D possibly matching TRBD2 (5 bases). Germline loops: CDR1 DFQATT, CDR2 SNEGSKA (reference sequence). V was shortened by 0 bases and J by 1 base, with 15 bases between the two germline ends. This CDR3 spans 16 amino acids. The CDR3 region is CSARDYEGVLQETQYF. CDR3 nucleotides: TGCAGTGCTAGAGATTACGAGGGAGTCCTCCAAGAGACCCAGTACTTC.

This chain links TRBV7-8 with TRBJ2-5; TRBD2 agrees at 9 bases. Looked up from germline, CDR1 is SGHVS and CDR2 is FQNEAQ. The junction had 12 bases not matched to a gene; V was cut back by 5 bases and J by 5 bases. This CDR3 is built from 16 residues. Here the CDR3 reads CASSPRRLAGQETQYF. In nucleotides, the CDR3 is TGTGCCAGCAGCCCGCGCCGGCTAGCGGGACAGGAGACCCAGTACTTC.

In nucleotides, the CDR3 is TGCGCCAGCAGCCAAGATGGGGGGACTAGGACCTACAATGAGCAGTTCTTC. Its protein is CASSQDGGTRTYNEQFF. The rearrangement joins TRBV4-3 to TRBJ2-1, with TRBD2 identical over 8 bases. CDR1 and CDR2 (germline): LGHNA, YSLEER. Losses at the gene ends were 0 bases for V and 2 bases for J; bases not matched to a gene: 6. This CDR3 has 17 residues.

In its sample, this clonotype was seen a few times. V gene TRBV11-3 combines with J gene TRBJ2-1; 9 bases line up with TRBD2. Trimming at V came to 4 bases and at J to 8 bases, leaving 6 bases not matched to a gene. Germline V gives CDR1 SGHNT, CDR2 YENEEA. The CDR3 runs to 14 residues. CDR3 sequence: CASSSGLAFDEQFF. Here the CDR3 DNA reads TGTGCCAGCAGCTCGGGACTAGCCTTCGATGAGCAGTTCTTC.